Below, 2 T cell receptor beta chains from the same sample are listed, as sequenced in a study of T cell repertoires in cytomegalovirus infection. TCRdb re-analysed the reads in MiXCR, keeping a single row per CDR3 protein. This table holds fewer than 950,000 distinct CDR3 sequences, approximately 32% found once. What these receptors recognize is not known. Specimen: cultured CD8+ T cells from PBMCs, collected from culture after CMV antigen stimulation. All receptors derive from a human donor in good health (CMV status not recorded). Some clones in this sample may be carry-over from other donors' samples.

This clonotype showed up just a few times. The chain links TRBV12-3 or TRBV12-4 to TRBJ2-2; weak D call: TRBD1 (6 bases). The CDR3 is 14 amino acids. Trimming removed 3 bases at V and 4 bases at J, with 9 bases between. CDR3 in DNA: TGTGCCAGCAGTTTTGGACAGAGCACCGGGGAGCTGTTTTTT. It codes for CASSFGQSTGELFF.

This clonotype was counted many times. The rearrangement uses TRBV7-3 and TRBJ2-1; 12 positions match TRBD2. Germline CDR1 and CDR2: SGHTA and FQGTGA. This CDR3 spans 18 amino acids. The ends lost 2 bases at V and 8 bases at J; junction bases unmatched: 13. DNA of the CDR3: TGTGCCAGCAGCTTAGATCCGCTAGCGGGGGGGCCAGGGGATGAGCAGTTCTTC. Its protein product is CASSLDPLAGGPGDEQFF.